The source of this T cell receptor (beta chain) is a study of blood T cell repertoires in COVID-19 (dated by TCRdb to about 2020). Looking at the study overall: Collaborator samples came from the United States, Italy and Spain and covered acute and convalescent phases of COVID-19. A freely available public database, intended as a resource for researchers studying the immune response to SARS-CoV-2, is where the repertoires were released. A de-identified subject ID, COVID-19 status, age in years and sex were almost always included in the sample metadata. The material from the prospective study consisted of cDNA or gDNA derived from T cells, B-cell-depleted T cells, or PBMCs. Deeply sampled blood TCRbeta repertoires from subjects exposed to, actively infected with, or recovered from COVID-19 were included in the dataset. The samples were drawn from two sources: the first 160 participants of the ongoing ImmuneRACE study, and fewer than 1,500 subjects contributed by 6 global collaborators. Where available, HLA class I and class II types were obtained from metadata supplied by the sample provider rather than from assay-based typing.

Concerning this clone: It has no known antigen specificity. Nothing much larger sits one base from this clone, and base qualities are not available.

From the germline V gene, CDR1 is MNHEY and CDR2 is SVGAGI. Deletion took 3 bases off V and 0 bases off J, with a span of 12 bases between the germline ends. The cysteine opens and the phenylalanine closes a CDR3 of 16 amino acids. The kept DNA is CDR3 alone, 48 bases in frame from the first base. The collaborating institutions used their own protocols to collect whole blood in K2EDTA tubes. For TCRbeta analysis, collaborator samples were shipped as frozen whole blood, as isolated PBMCs, or as DNA extracted from either sample type. Beyond this particular receptor, the publication reports: The amount of clinical and demographic metadata varied by source and participant and was provided uncurated.

The immunoSEQ Assay, a bias-controlled multiplex PCR, was used to amplify TCRbeta CDR3 regions from genomic DNA. The paper's processing steps were these. The number of nucleated cells in each sample was estimated from the amplification of reference gene primers within the assay. To quantify the absolute abundance of each unique TCRbeta CDR3 rearrangement, sequence reads were collapsed and filtered. For each sample, productive Simpson clonality was calculated as the square root of Simpson's diversity index over productive rearrangements. Not all clones reach the TCRdb copy of this immuneACCESS table, which keeps in-frame sequences only. Checked studies attribute under half of the gap to unresolved V genes and leave the rest unexplained. V and J calls and clone size come straight from that table; D and trimming were deduced from the DNA. The sample table contains approximately 150,000 clones; only one count was recorded for 81% of them. The ten largest make up 7% to 10% of the sample.

Sequencing input: peripheral blood. Recombination linked TRBV6-5 to TRBJ2-4; matching of 5 bases hints at TRBD2 as the D gene. The TCR comes from a human donor in a cohort sampled during active COVID-19. The CDR3 protein: CASSYDGSVAKNIQYF. The nucleotide sequence is TGTGCCAGCAGTTATGATGGGAGTGTAGCCAAAAACATTCAGTACTTC.